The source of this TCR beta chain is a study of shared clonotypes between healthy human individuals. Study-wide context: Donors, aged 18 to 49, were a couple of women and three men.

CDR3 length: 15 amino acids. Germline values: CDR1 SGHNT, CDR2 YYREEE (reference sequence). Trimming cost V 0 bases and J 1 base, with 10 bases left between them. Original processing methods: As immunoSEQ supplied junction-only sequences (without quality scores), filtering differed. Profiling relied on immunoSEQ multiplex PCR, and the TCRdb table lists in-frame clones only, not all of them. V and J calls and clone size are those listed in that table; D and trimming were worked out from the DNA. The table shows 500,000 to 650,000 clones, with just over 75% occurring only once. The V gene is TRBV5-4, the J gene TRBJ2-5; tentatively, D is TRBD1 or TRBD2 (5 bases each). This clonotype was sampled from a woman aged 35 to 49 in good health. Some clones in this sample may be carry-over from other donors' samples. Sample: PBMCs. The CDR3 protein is CASSLEGSSQETQYF. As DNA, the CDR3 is TGTGCCAGCAGCTTGGAGGGGAGCTCCCAAGAGACCCAGTACTTC.